These 3 T cell receptor beta chains originate from one sample sequenced in a study of tumor-infiltrating lymphocytes in localized non-small cell lung cancer. Libraries were prepared by immunoSEQ multiplex PCR; TCRdb keeps only in-frame clonotypes and omits some of them. Among under 10,000 clones listed, 75% were seen once. Sequenced material: uninvolved lung tissue not adjacent to the tumor. Every receptor here comes from a human donor with non-small cell lung cancer.

V gene TRBV27 combines with J gene TRBJ2-1, with a tentative D call TRBD2 (5 bases). This CDR3 is built from 14 residues. V was clipped by 3 bases and J by 10 bases, with 16 bases between them. Germline V gene data show CDR1 as MNHEY and CDR2 as SMNVEV (reference sequence). CDR3 sequence (DNA): TGTGCCAGCAGTTTTCTAGACCGGTGGGAGGAGCAGTTCTTC. Residues: CASSFLDRWEEQFF.

This chain links TRBV6-1 with TRBJ2-5; TRBD1 aligns across 10 bases. The CDR3 totals 14 residues. Germline CDR1 MNHNS, CDR2 SASEGT. The V and J ends lost 4 bases and 7 bases, in that order; junction bases with no gene match: 6. Written as DNA, the CDR3 is TGTGCCAGCAGTGCGGGGACAGGGGTGGGGACCCAGTACTTC. Protein sequence: CASSAGTGVGTQYF.

The V call is TRBV29-1, the J call TRBJ1-1, with TRBD1 as a possible D gene (5 bases). The CDR3 spans 12 residues. Trimming removed 4 bases at V and 4 bases at J, with 10 bases between. Per the germline V gene, CDR1 is SQVTM and CDR2 is ANQGSEA. The CDR3 here is CSVGQGGTEAFF. The CDR3 nucleotides are TGCAGCGTTGGGCAGGGAGGCACTGAAGCTTTCTTT. Supplemented by reference TRBV29-1 and TRBJ1-1, the full variable domain reads SAVISQKPSRDICQRGTSLTIQCQVDSQVTMMFWYRQQPGQSLTLIATANQGSEATYESGFVIDKFPISRPNLTFSTLTVSNMSPEDSSIYLCSVGQGGTEAFFGQGTRLTVV.